These T cell receptor beta chains were read from a single sample in a study of molecular identifiers for immune sequencing clone quantification. From the PCR reads, TCRdb called clonotypes with MiXCR, one entry per CDR3 protein. The sample lists about 640,000 distinct CDR3 sequences; just under 20% were seen once. The sequencing input was naive CD8+ T cells from blood, with Jurkat cell RNA spiked in. All receptors derive from a human donor in good health. Some libraries in this study had Jurkat cell RNA spiked in. Each CDR3 is given without its conserved first and last residue. Where a row states a size, it is once, few, many or the class of an expanded clone; other rows omit it.

j_call v_call clone_size cdr3_aa
TRBJ2-2 TRBV9 NA ASSGSGTGDTGELF
TRBJ2-2 TRBV5-6 NA ASSLALQGATGELF
TRBJ2-1 TRBV12-3/TRBV12-4 NA ASSFGTSGEQF
TRBJ1-5 TRBV12-3/TRBV12-4 NA ASSVLGQQPQH
TRBJ2-1 TRBV19 NA ASSIQSPYNEQF
TRBJ2-3 TRBV7-9 many ASSLVIQATDTQY
TRBJ1-1 TRBV29-1 many SVLQGYDTEAF
TRBJ1-5 TRBV9 NA ASSVGDSPGPQH
TRBJ1-1 TRBV27 many ASSTGRAIEAF
TRBJ1-1 TRBV28 many ASREKGEGEAF
TRBJ2-2 TRBV4-3 NA ASSQVSGRSRSNTGELF
TRBJ2-7 TRBV9 NA ASSPEGVYEQY
TRBJ2-5 TRBV19 many ASSIGGGVQETQY
TRBJ2-2 TRBV2 many ASSAREPISNTGELF
TRBJ2-7 TRBV4-1 many ASSQDYGYEQY
TRBJ1-4 TRBV4-2 many ASSQEETGGEKLF
TRBJ2-1 TRBV6-5 NA ASSYGSDNEQF
TRBJ2-1 TRBV30 NA AWTSPEDEQF
TRBJ2-5 TRBV12-3/TRBV12-4 many ASSLRLAGRGETQY
TRBJ1-1 TRBV7-6 many ASGSEMNTEAF
TRBJ1-1 TRBV7-2 NA ASSLSGGVEAF
TRBJ2-3 TRBV5-1 many ASSGISGTSFPDTQY
TRBJ2-3 TRBV6-2/TRBV6-3 many ASSTPFIRLAGEPDTQY
TRBJ2-3 TRBV9 many ASSTQGDASTDTQY
TRBJ1-1 TRBV28 many ATDRGLNTEAF
TRBJ2-7 TRBV10-3 many AISEGSGGRPYEQY
TRBJ2-1 TRBV7-3 NA ASSFPGGHEQF
TRBJ2-7 TRBV20-1 many SAQWDSLSYEQY
TRBJ2-6 TRBV5-1 NA ASSQGQGTRGAANVLT
TRBJ2-3 TRBV20-1 many SAREFPRTASTDTQY
TRBJ2-5 TRBV30 NA AWSGNQETQY
TRBJ2-5 TRBV2 many ASELGLAGQETQY
TRBJ2-1 TRBV5-6 NA ASSLTTSGGSYNEQF
TRBJ2-2 TRBV27 NA AGSYGVAGELF
TRBJ2-7 TRBV10-3 many AISESASGSAHEQY
TRBJ1-2 TRBV4-3 many ASSQDRTGAYGYT
TRBJ1-5 TRBV2 NA ASSVVATSNQPQH
TRBJ2-5 TRBV19 few ASSIYFPGQGAQETQY
TRBJ2-3 TRBV5-1 NA ASSRPAVVDGSFDTQY
TRBJ1-5 TRBV7-9 many ASSILRSHQPQH
TRBJ1-5 TRBV12-3/TRBV12-4 few ASSLGSRGNQPQH
TRBJ2-7 TRBV27 NA ASSLSRTAFLEQY
TRBJ2-3 TRBV27 many ASSSTGTRGPDTQY
TRBJ2-3 TRBV4-1 many ASSLMSGTSTDTQY
TRBJ2-1 TRBV29-1 NA SVVILATNEQF
TRBJ1-1 TRBV12-5 few ATQNTVEWTEAF
TRBJ2-7 TRBV21-1 NA AGTLNRATYEQY
TRBJ1-1 TRBV10-3 few AIKLDRDTEAF
TRBJ1-2 TRBV4-3 few ASSHDRGGSYGYT
TRBJ2-1 TRBV4-1 NA ASSQAQIGVLGSYNEQF